The entry below gives a single TCR beta chain sequence along with its context. The sample originates from a study of cytomegalovirus exposure and HLA in healthy donors. 13 Jbeta primers and 60 Vbeta primers were used for the PCR. Method: immunoSEQ multiplex PCR; TCRdb's copy keeps in-frame clones and lacks some. The repertoire holds approximately 190,000 clones, with 70% as singletons. After removal of 5 bases from V and 7 bases from J, the junction contained 9 bases not matched to a gene. Germline V gene data show CDR1 as SEHNR and CDR2 as FQNEAQ (reference sequence). The CDR3 has 15 amino acids. This TCR was sampled from a man aged 40-49 years in good health and CMV-seropositive. Sequencing was carried out using PBMCs. This chain links TRBV7-9 with TRBJ1-3, with 9 bases matching TRBD1. The CDR3 is CASSTTGQGKNTIYF. CDR3 bases: TGTGCCAGCAGCACAACGGGACAGGGAAAGAACACCATATATTTT.